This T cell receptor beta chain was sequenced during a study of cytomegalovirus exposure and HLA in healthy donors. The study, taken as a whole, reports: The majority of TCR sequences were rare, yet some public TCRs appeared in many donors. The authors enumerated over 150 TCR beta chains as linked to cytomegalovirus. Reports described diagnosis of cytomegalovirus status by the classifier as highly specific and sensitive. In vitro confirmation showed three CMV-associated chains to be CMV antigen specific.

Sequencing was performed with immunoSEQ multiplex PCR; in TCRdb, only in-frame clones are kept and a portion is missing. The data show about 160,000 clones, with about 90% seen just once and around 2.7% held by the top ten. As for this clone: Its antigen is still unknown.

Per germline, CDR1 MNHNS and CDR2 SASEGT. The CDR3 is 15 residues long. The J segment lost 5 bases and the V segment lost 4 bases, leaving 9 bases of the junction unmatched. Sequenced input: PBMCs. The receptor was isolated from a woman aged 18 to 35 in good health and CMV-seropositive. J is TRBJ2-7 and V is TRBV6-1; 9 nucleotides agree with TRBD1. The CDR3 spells CASSARRDRVHEQYF. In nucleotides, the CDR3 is TGTGCCAGCAGTGCTCGCCGGGACAGGGTACACGAGCAGTACTTC.